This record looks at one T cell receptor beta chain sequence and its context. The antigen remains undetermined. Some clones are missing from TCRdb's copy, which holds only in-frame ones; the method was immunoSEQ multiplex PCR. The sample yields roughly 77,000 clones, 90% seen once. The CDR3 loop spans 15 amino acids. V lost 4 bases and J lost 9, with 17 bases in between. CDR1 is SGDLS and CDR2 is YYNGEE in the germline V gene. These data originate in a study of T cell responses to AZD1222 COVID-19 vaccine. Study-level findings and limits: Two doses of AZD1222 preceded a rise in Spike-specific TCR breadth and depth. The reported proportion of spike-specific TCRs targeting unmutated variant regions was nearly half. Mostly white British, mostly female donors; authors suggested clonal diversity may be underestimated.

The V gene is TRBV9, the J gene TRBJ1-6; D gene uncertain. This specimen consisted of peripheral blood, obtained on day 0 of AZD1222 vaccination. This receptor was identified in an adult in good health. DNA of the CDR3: TGTGCCAGCAGCCTAGAGGTAGGGATCGGTTCACCCCTCCACTTT. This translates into CASSLEVGIGSPLHF.